This entry is about one T cell receptor (beta chain). For the second PCR, which ran for roughly 6 to 12 cycles, a sample-barcoded 5' primer and a J-beta primer mix were used. TCRdb re-called the 5' RACE reads with MiXCR, one entry per CDR3 protein. The data show nearly 800,000 distinct CDR3 sequences, with roughly 56% seen just once and approximately 24% held by the top ten. Each sample yielded at least 6 micrograms of PBMC total RNA. The data are from a study of blood T cells in healthy people across ages. For the study at large: Every two T cells gave about one barcoded beta molecule via template switching.

The V gene's germline CDR1 is MDHEN and CDR2 SYDVKM. V lost 6 bases and J lost 1; bases outside the gene matches: 10. CDR3 length: 17 residues. This receptor was identified in a man aged 40-55 years in good health. The sequenced material came from blood. The chain employs TRBV28 and TRBJ2-7; TRBD2 matches at 12 bases. As DNA, the CDR3 is TGTGCCAGCAGCACCAACAACCTAGCGGGAGGGTCCTACGAGCAGTACTTC. This sequence encodes CASSTNNLAGGSYEQYF.